This TCR beta chain was profiled in a study of identical twins. Germline-derived CDR1 and CDR2 are SGHTA and FQGNSA. With 5 bases removed from V and 5 bases from J, the gap between germline ends came to 9 bases. The CDR3 has 12 amino acids. From the 5' RACE reads, TCRdb called clonotypes with MiXCR, one entry per CDR3 protein. The sample has 1.5 million to 2 million distinct CDR3 sequences, under 35% seen once; the top ten hold about 0.3%. In its sample, this clonotype was seen a few times. The chain is built from TRBV7-2 and TRBJ2-5, with D perhaps TRBD1 (5 bases). The TCR comes from a newborn girl in good health. Sequenced: cord blood. CDR3 sequence: CASSDHRETQYF. CDR3 coding DNA: TGTGCCAGCAGCGACCACAGGGAGACCCAGTACTTC. Variable domain in full (rest from reference TRBV7-2 and TRBJ2-5): GAGVSQSPSNKVTEKGKDVELRCDPISGHTALYWYRQSLGQGLEFLIYFQGNSAPDKSGLPSDRFSAERTGGSVSTLTIQRTQQEDSAVYLCASSDHRETQYFGPGTRLLVL.